These T cell receptor beta chains were read from a single sample in a study of OX40 agonist ivuxolimab in advanced cancers. Sequencing was performed with immunoSEQ multiplex PCR; in TCRdb, only in-frame clones are kept and a portion is missing. The sample records some 7,100 clones, roughly 89% being singletons. The specimen was CD4+ or CD8+ T cells sorted from blood, collected in a trial of the OX40 agonist ivuxolimab. These receptor sequences come from an adult with an advanced solid tumor such as melanoma, head and neck, liver or kidney cancer. Both conserved end residues are part of each CDR3. The order of the fields is J gene, V gene, D gene, clone size, CDR3 protein, CDR3 DNA. The D gene is left open where the match is weak. Where a row states a size, it is once, few, many or the class of an expanded clone; other rows omit it.

>TRBJ2-3|TRBV7-3|NA|NA
CASSLTPSPDTQYF
TGTGCCAGCAGCTTAACGCCCAGTCCAGATACGCAGTATTTT
>TRBJ2-3|TRBV7-9|NA|NA
CASSPRTVSSTDTQYF
TGTGCCAGCAGCCCTCGGACAGTATCTAGCACAGATACGCAGTATTTT
>TRBJ1-1|TRBV11-2|NA|NA
CASSLVMGQVNTEAFF
TGTGCCAGCAGCTTAGTGATGGGGCAGGTGAACACTGAAGCTTTCTTT
>TRBJ2-7|TRBV27|NA|NA
CASRGGGEQYF
TGTGCCAGCAGAGGGGGTGGCGAGCAGTACTTC
>TRBJ2-5|TRBV27|TRBD1|NA
CASSSAWDSPRTQYF
TGTGCCAGCAGTTCAGCCTGGGACAGCCCAAGGACCCAGTACTTC
>TRBJ2-2|TRBV7-6|TRBD1|NA
CASSLRGTGGTGELFF
TGTGCCAGCAGCTTGAGGGGGACAGGGGGGACCGGGGAGCTGTTTTTT
>TRBJ2-7|TRBV7-9|NA|NA
CASSLGGHIGSEQYF
TGTGCCAGCAGCTTAGGGGGACACATCGGCTCCGAGCAGTACTTC
>TRBJ1-2|TRBV18|TRBD1|NA
CASSPRTGESYGYTF
TGTGCCAGCTCACCCCGGACAGGGGAATCCTATGGCTACACCTTC
>TRBJ2-1|TRBV7-3|NA|NA
CASSPGGDEQFF
TGTGCCAGCAGCCCCGGGGGCGATGAGCAGTTCTTC
>TRBJ2-7|TRBV6-9|NA|NA
CASTKPGVVEQYF
TGTGCCAGCACCAAACCGGGGGTAGTCGAGCAGTACTTC
>TRBJ1-4|TRBV6-6|NA|NA
CASSQDKGTNEKLFF
TGTGCCAGCAGCCAGGACAAGGGAACTAATGAAAAACTGTTTTTT
>TRBJ1-5|TRBV4-2|NA|NA
CASSQLTGRQPQHF
TGTGCCAGCAGCCAGTTGACAGGTCGTCAGCCCCAGCATTTT
>TRBJ1-2|TRBV5-5|NA|few
CASSLDGANYGYTF
TGTGCCAGCAGCTTGGACGGTGCTAACTATGGCTACACCTTC
>TRBJ1-1|TRBV15|NA|NA
CATSRDMRGNTEAFF
TGTGCCACCAGCAGAGATATGAGGGGGAACACTGAAGCTTTCTTT
>TRBJ2-5|TRBV2|NA|NA
CASRDNLGETQYF
TGTGCCAGCAGGGACAATCTGGGGGAGACCCAGTACTTC
>TRBJ2-3|TRBV7-2|TRBD1|NA
CASSLGLGPDRDSDTQYF
TGTGCCAGCAGCTTGGGGTTGGGTCCGGACAGGGATTCAGATACGCAGTATTTT
>TRBJ2-2|TRBV7-2|TRBD2|NA
CASRSLAGGTGELFF
TGTGCCAGCAGAAGTCTAGCGGGGGGAACCGGGGAGCTGTTTTTT
>TRBJ2-7|TRBV28|NA|NA
CASSPRAPPEQYF
TGTGCCAGCAGTCCCCGGGCCCCGCCCGAGCAGTACTTC
>TRBJ2-7|TRBV2|TRBD2|NA
CASTGGDNSYEQYF
TGTGCCAGCACGGGGGGGGACAACTCCTACGAGCAGTACTTC
>TRBJ2-7|TRBV7-6|NA|NA
CASSTGVHEQYF
TGTGCCAGCAGCACGGGGGTCCACGAGCAGTACTTC
>TRBJ1-3|TRBV7-2|TRBD1|NA
CASTQFRGGGNTIYF
TGTGCCAGCACCCAATTCAGGGGGGGCGGAAACACCATATATTTT
>TRBJ1-2|TRBV28|TRBD1|NA
CASSLPTGWGYTF
TGCGCCAGCAGTTTACCGACAGGGTGGGGCTACACCTTC
>TRBJ1-1|TRBV18|NA|few
CASSSTQNRNTEAFF
TGTGCCAGCTCATCGACACAGAATAGGAACACTGAAGCTTTCTTT
>TRBJ2-1|TRBV5-5|TRBD2|NA
CASSLSLAGYNEQFF
TGTGCCAGCAGCTTGTCCCTAGCGGGTTACAATGAGCAGTTCTTC
>TRBJ2-7|TRBV4-3|TRBD1|NA
CASSRDRGSYYEQYF
TGCGCCAGCAGCCGAGACAGGGGCTCTTACTACGAGCAGTACTTC
>TRBJ2-5|TRBV9|TRBD2|once
CASSVDGRGGEGTQYF
TGTGCCAGCAGCGTAGATGGACGGGGGGGCGAAGGGACCCAGTACTTC
>TRBJ2-1|TRBV29-1|NA|NA
CSVATGPYNEQFF
TGCAGCGTTGCTACAGGTCCCTACAATGAGCAGTTCTTC
>TRBJ1-2|TRBV4-1|NA|NA
CASSQSTGSVGYTF
TGCGCCAGCAGCCAGAGCACAGGGAGCGTCGGCTACACCTTC
>TRBJ1-2|TRBV5-4|TRBD1|NA
CASSSGTDSLYGYTF
TGTGCCAGCAGCTCCGGGACAGATTCACTCTATGGCTACACCTTC
>TRBJ2-5|TRBV10-1|TRBD1|NA
CASSAAGGETQYF
TGCGCCAGCAGTGCAGCAGGGGGAGAGACCCAGTACTTC
>TRBJ2-1|TRBV19|TRBD2|once
CASSRLAGGANEQFF
TGTGCCAGTAGTAGACTAGCGGGAGGAGCCAATGAGCAGTTCTTC
>TRBJ2-7|TRBV2|TRBD1|NA
CASGTGVGEQYF
TGTGCCAGCGGCACAGGGGTGGGGGAGCAGTACTTC
>TRBJ1-1|TRBV6-8|NA|NA
CASIPEPRGLDTEAFF
TGTGCCAGCATCCCCGAGCCACGGGGATTGGACACTGAAGCTTTCTTT
>TRBJ2-7|TRBV4-1|TRBD1|NA
CASSQAARGRAGTYEQYF
TGCGCCAGCAGCCAAGCGGCCAGGGGGCGGGCCGGTACCTACGAGCAGTACTTC
>TRBJ1-4|TRBV28|NA|once
CASSFGQGISNEKLFF
TGTGCCAGCAGTTTTGGGCAGGGGATATCTAATGAAAAACTGTTTTTT
>TRBJ2-3|TRBV14|TRBD2|NA
CASSQVLSGGLTQYF
TGTGCCAGCAGCCAAGTTCTTAGCGGGGGTCTAACGCAGTATTTT
>TRBJ2-1|TRBV4-2|TRBD2|NA
CASSQVGLAGGSYNEQFF
TGTGCCAGCAGCCAAGTGGGACTAGCGGGAGGATCCTACAATGAGCAGTTCTTC
>TRBJ1-5|TRBV6-9|NA|NA
CASTRGGNQPQHF
TGTGCCAGCACGCGGGGCGGGAATCAGCCCCAGCATTTT
>TRBJ1-6|TRBV10-1|TRBD1|few
CASRTGANSPLHF
TGCGCCAGCAGGACAGGGGCCAATTCACCCCTCCACTTT
>TRBJ2-3|TRBV7-6|NA|NA
CASSLRAGYTDTQYF
TGTGCCAGCAGCTTACGAGCGGGCTACACAGATACGCAGTATTTT
>TRBJ2-1|TRBV5-1|NA|NA
CASSPFDSEFLYNEQFF
TGCGCCAGCAGCCCCTTTGACTCGGAATTTCTCTACAATGAGCAGTTCTTC
>TRBJ2-3|TRBV18|NA|NA
CASSPAPDTQYF
TGTGCCAGCTCACCAGCGCCAGATACGCAGTATTTT